This T cell receptor beta chain was obtained from a study of vaccination and CD4 T cells after COVID-19 (dated by TCRdb to between 2021 and 2024). At the level of the whole study: SARS-CoV-2 positivity had been established in the convalescent patients by nasal swab PCR, and mild disease was recorded in about 9 of these patients and severe disease in one. In the convalescent cohort there were six males and four females, among whom were two Hispanic individuals, seven Caucasians, two Asians and one multiracial person. Participants got two doses of the Pfizer-BioNTech BNT162b2 vaccine (n=8) or two doses of the Moderna mRNA-1273 vaccine (n=2). Post-COVID blood samples were collected from convalescent patients a median of about 92 days after diagnosis, with a range of roughly 35 to 170 days. Post-vaccine blood samples were collected a median of about 72 days after the second vaccine dose, ranging from about 13 to 250 days. The cultures were stimulated with overlapping spike peptide pools from SARS-CoV-2 and from the common cold coronaviruses HCoV-NL63, HCoV-OC43 and HCoV-229E. Control cultures used a CEFX viral epitope pool as positive control, an HIV-1 Nef peptide pool as negative control, or no peptide. The spike-specific CD4+ TCR repertoire was compared before and after mRNA vaccination in nine to ten COVID-19 convalescent patients and several infection-naive healthy vaccine recipients. General study outcomes and caveats: The study included relatively few convalescent patients and did not analyze early timepoints after natural infection. The median number of SARS-CoV-2-reactive clonotypes rose from 21 after infection to 38 after vaccination, but the change was not significant. Among the post-vaccine SARS-CoV-2-reactive clones in convalescent patients, a median about 89% showed up only after vaccination, which suggests vaccine-specific priming. In convalescent patients, nearly all vaccine-specific clones (304 of 307) were found to be mono-reactive for SARS-CoV-2 spike rather than cross-reactive with common cold coronaviruses.

The receptor library was made with PCR. DNA from cultured CD4+ T cells was subjected to TCR sequencing with the Oncomine TCR Beta short-read assay at the Johns Hopkins FTIC core. Genomic DNA was extracted from the cultured CD4+ T cells with the QIAamp micro DNA kit. The Oncomine TCR Beta libraries from cultured CD4+ T cells were pooled using unique dual indexes and then sequenced on an Illumina iSeq 100. On the study's bioinformatics: Non-productive sequences were filtered out, and CDR3s that did not start with C, did not end with F or W, or were shorter than 7 amino acids were discarded. Antigen-specific clonotypes were identified using the MANAFEST web application through comparison of peptide-stimulated wells with reference and other culture wells. An FDR below 0.05, an odds ratio above 5, and a productive frequency above 0.1% in at least two of three replicate wells were required for clones to be considered positive. Cross-reactive clonotypes were defined as significantly expanded in both SARS-CoV-2 spike wells and at least one common cold coronavirus spike condition. Levenshtein distances (stringdist) and unrooted phylogenetic trees (ape) in R version 3.6.1 were used to assess CDR3 homology. TCRdb reran the public reads through fastp at Q25 and MiXCR, keeping productive beta chains. Each record represents a unique CDR3 protein, reported with the most common genes and DNA among its rows. TCRdb's processing, not the authors', yielded these V and J calls. The sample contains under 6,000 distinct CDR3 sequences, 35% to 50% of them found a single time. The top ten clonotypes cover less than 75% of the sample.

This sample's treatment or condition label indicates: approximately 11-day PBMC culture with coronavirus spike peptide pools or control peptides (ViraFEST assay). The study used the ViraFEST assay, which expanded antigen-specific T cells with peptide pools and then identified expanded clonotypes by TCR sequencing. The positive SARS-CoV-2 PCR tests of the convalescent patients were dated from March to December 2020, before the Alpha, Beta and Delta variants emerged in the United States. PBMCs were cultured at a few million per well in IMDM supplemented with approximately 5% human AB serum and about 9.5 IU/ml IL-2, with approximately 9.5 ug/ml peptide pools added. Half of the culture medium was replaced with fresh IL-2-containing medium on days 3 and 7. After around 10 days of culture, CD4+ T cells were isolated by negative selection with the EasySep CD4+ T cell isolation kit. Ficoll-Paque Plus gradient centrifugation was used to isolate PBMCs from whole blood, and the isolated PBMCs were then either used fresh or cryopreserved at -140C. Culture conditions were generally each tested in triplicate wells.

On this clonotype itself: Its cognate antigen has yet to be identified. Base quality data are lacking; no much larger clone is found one base away.

CDR1 MNHNS and CDR2 SASEGT were looked up in the germline V gene. Relative to germline, V is missing 6 bases and J is missing 4 bases, with 13 bases of the junction outside any gene match. The CDR3 runs 16 residues from the cysteine to the phenylalanine. Solely the CDR3 DNA is kept, with 48 bases framed from the first base. The chain links TRBV6-1 with TRBJ2-7, and 9 junction bases match TRBD1. Sequences were obtained from CD4+ T cells from blood, cultured in vitro. This TCR was sampled from a human donor who had recovered from COVID-19. The nucleotide sequence is given as TGTGCCAGCAGCTCCAAGAGTGGGACAGGGATGTACGAGCAGTACTTC. This yields the protein CASSSKSGTGMYEQYF.